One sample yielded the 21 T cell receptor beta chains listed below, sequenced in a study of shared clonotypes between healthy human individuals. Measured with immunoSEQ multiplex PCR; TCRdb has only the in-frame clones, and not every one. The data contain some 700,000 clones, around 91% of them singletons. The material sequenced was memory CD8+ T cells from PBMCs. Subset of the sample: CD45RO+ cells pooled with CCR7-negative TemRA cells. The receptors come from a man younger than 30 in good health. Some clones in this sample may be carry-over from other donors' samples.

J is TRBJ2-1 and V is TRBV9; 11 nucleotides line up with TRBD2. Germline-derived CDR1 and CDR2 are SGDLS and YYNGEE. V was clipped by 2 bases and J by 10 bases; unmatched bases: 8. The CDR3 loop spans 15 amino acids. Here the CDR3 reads CASSVSGRASPEQFF. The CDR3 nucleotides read TGTGCCAGCAGCGTTAGCGGGAGGGCCTCCCCGGAGCAGTTCTTC.

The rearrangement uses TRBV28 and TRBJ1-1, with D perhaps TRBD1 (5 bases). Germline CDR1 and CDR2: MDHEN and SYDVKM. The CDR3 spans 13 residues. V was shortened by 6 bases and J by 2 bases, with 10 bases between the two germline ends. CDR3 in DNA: TGTGCCAGCAGCCACGGGGGAAACACTGAAGCTTTCTTT. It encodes CASSHGGNTEAFF.

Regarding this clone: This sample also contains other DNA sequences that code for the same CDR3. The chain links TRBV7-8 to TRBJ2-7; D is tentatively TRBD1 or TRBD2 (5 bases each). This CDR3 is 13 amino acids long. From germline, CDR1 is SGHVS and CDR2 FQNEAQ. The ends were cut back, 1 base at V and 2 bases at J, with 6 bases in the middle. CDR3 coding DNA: TGTGCCAGCAGCTTAGGGGGACCCTACGAGCAGTACTTC. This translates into CASSLGGPYEQYF.

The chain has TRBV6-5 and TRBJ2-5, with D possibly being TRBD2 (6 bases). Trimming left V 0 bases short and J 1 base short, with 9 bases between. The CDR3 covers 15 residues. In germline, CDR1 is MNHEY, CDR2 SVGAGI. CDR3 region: CASSYSRTIQETQYF. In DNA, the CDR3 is TGTGCCAGCAGTTACTCGAGGACTATCCAAGAGACCCAGTACTTC.

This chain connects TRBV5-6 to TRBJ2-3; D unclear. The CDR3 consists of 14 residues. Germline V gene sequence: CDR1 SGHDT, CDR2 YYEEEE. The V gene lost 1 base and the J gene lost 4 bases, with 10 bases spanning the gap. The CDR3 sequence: CASSLISSSDTQYF. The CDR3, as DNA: TGTGCCAGCAGCTTGATTAGCTCGTCAGATACGCAGTATTTT.

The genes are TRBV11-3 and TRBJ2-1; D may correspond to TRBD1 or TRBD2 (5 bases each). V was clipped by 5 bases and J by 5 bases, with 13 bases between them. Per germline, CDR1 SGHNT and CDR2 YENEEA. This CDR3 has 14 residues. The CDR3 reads CASSLRDGNNEQFF. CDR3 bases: TGTGCCAGCAGCCTCCGGGACGGTAACAATGAGCAGTTCTTC.

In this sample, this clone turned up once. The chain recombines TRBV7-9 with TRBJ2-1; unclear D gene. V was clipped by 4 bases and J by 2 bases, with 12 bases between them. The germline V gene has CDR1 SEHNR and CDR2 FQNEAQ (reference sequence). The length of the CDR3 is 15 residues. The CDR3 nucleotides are TGTGCCAGCAGCTCTTCGACGAGACCCTACAATGAGCAGTTCTTC. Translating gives CASSSSTRPYNEQFF.

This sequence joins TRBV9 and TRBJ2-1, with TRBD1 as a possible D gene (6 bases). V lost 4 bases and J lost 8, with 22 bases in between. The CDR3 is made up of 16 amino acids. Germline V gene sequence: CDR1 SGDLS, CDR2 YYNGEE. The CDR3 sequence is CASSFSVGAPQDEQFF. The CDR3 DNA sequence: TGTGCCAGCAGCTTCTCAGTGGGGGCCCCGCAGGATGAGCAGTTCTTC.

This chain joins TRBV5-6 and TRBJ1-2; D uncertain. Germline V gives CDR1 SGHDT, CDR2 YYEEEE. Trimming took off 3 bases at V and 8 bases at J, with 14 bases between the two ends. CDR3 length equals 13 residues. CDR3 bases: TGTGCCAGCAGCTATGTGGAGGTGGACGGCTACACCTTC. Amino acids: CASSYVEVDGYTF.

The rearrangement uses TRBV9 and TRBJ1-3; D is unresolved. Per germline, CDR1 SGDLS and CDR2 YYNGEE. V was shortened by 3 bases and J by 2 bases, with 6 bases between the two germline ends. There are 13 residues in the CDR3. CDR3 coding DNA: TGTGCCAGCAGCGACAGCGCTGGAAACACCATATATTTT. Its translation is CASSDSAGNTIYF.

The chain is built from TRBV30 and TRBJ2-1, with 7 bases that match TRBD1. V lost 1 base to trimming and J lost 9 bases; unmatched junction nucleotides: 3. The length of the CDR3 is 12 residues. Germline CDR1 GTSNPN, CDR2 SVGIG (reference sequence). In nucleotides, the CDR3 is TGTGCCTGGAGTGCGGGGACAGCTGAGCAGTTCTTC. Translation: CAWSAGTAEQFF.

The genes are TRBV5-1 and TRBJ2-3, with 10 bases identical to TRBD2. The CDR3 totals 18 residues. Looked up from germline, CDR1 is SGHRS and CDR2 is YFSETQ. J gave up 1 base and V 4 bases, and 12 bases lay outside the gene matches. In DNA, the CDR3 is TGCGCCAGCAGCCTGTATACTCGGACTAGCGGACGCACAGATACGCAGTATTTT. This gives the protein CASSLYTRTSGRTDTQYF.

CDR3 DNA sequence: TGTGCCAGCAGCTTACGGGATCTTCGGGACGTCAATCAGCCCCAGCATTTT. Amino acid sequence: CASSLRDLRDVNQPQHF. The V call is TRBV7-9, the J call TRBJ1-5; possibly TRBD1 for D (5 bases). This CDR3 is built from 17 residues. Germline loops: CDR1 SEHNR, CDR2 FQNEAQ (reference sequence). V lost 2 bases, J lost 3 bases, and 17 bases lay in between.

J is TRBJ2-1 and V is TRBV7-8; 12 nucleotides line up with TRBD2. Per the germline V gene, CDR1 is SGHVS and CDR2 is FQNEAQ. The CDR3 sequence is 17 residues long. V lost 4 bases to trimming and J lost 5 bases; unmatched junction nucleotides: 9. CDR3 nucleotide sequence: TGTGCCAGCAGCTGGTTACTAGCGGGAGGCCAAGACAATGAGCAGTTCTTC. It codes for CASSWLLAGGQDNEQFF.

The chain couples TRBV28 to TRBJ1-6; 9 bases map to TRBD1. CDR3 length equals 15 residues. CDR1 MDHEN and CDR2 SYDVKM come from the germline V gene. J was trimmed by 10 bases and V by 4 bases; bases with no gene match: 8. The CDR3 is CASSYRTGVRSPLHF. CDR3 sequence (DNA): TGTGCCAGCAGTTATAGGACAGGGGTAAGGTCACCCCTCCACTTT.

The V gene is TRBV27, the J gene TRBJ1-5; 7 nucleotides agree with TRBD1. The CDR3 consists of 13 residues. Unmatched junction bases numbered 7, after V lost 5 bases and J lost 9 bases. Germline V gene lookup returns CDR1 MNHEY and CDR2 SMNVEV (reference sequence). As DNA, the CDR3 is TGTGCCAGCAGTACAGGGGCGGCTCGGCCCCAGCATTTT. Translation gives CASSTGAARPQHF.

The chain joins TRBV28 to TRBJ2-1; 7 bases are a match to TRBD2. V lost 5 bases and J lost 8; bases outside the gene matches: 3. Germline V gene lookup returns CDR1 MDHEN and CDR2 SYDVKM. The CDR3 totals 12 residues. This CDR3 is CASSGLVDEQFF. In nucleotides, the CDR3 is TGTGCCAGCAGTGGACTAGTTGATGAGCAGTTCTTC.

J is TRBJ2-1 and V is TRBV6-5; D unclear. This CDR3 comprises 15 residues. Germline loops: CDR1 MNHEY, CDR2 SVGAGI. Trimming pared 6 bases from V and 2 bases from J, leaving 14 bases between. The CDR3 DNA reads TGTGCCAGCAGGCCCGGTCGAGCCCCCTACAATGAGCAGTTCTTC. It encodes CASRPGRAPYNEQFF.

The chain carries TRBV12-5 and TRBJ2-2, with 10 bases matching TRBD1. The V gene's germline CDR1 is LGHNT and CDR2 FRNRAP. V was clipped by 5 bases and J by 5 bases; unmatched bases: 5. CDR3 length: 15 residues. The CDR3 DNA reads TGTGCTAGTGGTGGCCGGGACAGGGGTACCGGGGAGCTGTTTTTT. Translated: CASGGRDRGTGELFF.

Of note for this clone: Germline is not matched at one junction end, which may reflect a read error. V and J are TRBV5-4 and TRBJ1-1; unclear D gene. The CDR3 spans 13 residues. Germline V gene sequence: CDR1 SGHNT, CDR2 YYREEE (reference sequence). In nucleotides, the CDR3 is TGTGCCAGCAGCCGGAACGTCGGGTCCCAAACCACCTTT. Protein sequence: CASSRNVGSQTTF.

CDR3 bases: TGTGCCAGCAGTTTCCTCGGCGATAGTGGGAGTCCCATGTTAAGCACAGATACGCAGTATTTT. Encoded protein: CASSFLGDSGSPMLSTDTQYF. The rearrangement joins TRBV28 to TRBJ2-3; a weak D match, TRBD2 (5 bases). The length of the CDR3 is 21 residues. Germline V CDR1 and CDR2: MDHEN, SYDVKM. V was shortened by 3 bases and J by 0 bases, with 28 bases between the two germline ends.